This T cell receptor (beta chain) was sequenced during a study of blood T cell repertoires in COVID-19. Study context: Acute-phase and convalescent COVID-19 samples originated in the United States, Italy and Spain. PBMCs, B-cell-depleted T cells, or T cells were the source of the cDNA or gDNA that made up the material.

Authors' data handling: Cell counts per sample came from amplifying reference gene primers. The repertoire was sequenced with immunoSEQ multiplex PCR; TCRdb's copy has only in-frame clones and lacks some. Clone size and the V and J calls come from that table; the DNA yielded D and trimming. The sample comprises roughly 110,000 clones, 75% to 90% of which are singletons, and roughly 0.83% rests with the top ten. CDR3 size: 14 residues. The germline V gene encodes CDR1 SNHLY and CDR2 FYNNEI. V lost 5 bases and J lost 3, with 13 bases in between. The sequence came from a woman aged 65 to 85 with acute or convalescent COVID-19. The chain links TRBV2 to TRBJ2-5, with D tentatively TRBD1 (6 bases). Sequenced input: peripheral blood. CDR3: CASSKPGVKETQYF. CDR3 coding DNA: TGTGCCAGCAGTAAACCAGGGGTTAAAGAGACCCAGTACTTC.